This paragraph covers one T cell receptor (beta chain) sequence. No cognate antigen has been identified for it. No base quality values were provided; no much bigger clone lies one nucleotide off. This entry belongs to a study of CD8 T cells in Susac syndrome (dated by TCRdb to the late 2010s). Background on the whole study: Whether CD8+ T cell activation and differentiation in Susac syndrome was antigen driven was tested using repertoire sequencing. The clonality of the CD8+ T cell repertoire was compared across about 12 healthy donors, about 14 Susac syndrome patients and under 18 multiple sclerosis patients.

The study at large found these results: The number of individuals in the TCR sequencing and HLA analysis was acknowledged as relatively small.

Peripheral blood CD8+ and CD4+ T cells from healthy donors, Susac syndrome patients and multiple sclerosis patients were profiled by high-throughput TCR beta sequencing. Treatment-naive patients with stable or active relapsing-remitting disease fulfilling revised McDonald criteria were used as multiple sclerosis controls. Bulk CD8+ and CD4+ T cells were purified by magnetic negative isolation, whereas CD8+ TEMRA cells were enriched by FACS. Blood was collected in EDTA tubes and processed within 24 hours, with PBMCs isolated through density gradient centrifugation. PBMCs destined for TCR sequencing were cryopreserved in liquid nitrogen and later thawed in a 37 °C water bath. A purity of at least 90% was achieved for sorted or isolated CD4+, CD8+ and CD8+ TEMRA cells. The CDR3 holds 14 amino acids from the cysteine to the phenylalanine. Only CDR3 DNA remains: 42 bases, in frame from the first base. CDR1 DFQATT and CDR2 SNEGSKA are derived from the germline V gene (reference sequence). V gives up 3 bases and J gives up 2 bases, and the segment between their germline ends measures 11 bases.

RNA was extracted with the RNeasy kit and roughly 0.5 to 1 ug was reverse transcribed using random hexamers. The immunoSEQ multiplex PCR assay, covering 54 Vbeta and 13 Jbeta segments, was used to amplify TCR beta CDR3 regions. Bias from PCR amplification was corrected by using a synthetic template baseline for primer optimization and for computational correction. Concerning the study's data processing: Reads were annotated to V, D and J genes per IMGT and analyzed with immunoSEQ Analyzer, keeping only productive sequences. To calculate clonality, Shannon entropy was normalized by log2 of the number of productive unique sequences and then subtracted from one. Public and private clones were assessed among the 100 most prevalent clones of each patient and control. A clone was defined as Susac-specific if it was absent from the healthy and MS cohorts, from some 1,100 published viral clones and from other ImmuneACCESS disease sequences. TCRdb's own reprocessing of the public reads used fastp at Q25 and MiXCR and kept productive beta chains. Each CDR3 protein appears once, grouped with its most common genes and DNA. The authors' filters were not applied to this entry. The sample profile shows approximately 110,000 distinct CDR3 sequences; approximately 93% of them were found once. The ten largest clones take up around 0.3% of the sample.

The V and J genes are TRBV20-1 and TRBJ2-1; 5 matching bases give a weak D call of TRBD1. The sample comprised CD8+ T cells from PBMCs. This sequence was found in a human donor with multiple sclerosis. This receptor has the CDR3 CSASWGQTYNEQFF. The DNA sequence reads TGCAGTGCTAGTTGGGGCCAAACCTACAATGAGCAGTTCTTC.